This T cell receptor beta chain was obtained from a study of OX40 agonist ivuxolimab in advanced cancers. Some background on the complete study: The costimulatory receptor OX40 (CD134) was targeted by ivuxolimab, a fully human IgG2 agonistic monoclonal antibody. Intravenous ivuxolimab was administered to patients every 2 weeks at six dose levels: 0.01, 0.1, 0.3, 1.5, 3 and 10 mg/kg. Of the roughly 52 dose-escalation patients, hepatocellular carcinoma was present in roughly 19, melanoma in approximately 15, renal cell carcinoma in 9 and head and neck cancer in 9. In the dose-escalation cohort, around four fifths of patients were male, and the mean age was approximately 60 years, with a range of roughly 20 to 85. Prior anti-PD-1, anti-PD-L1 or anti-CTLA-4 therapy was permitted, and checkpoint inhibitors had been received by about 37% of dose-escalation patients. Partial responses were achieved by three dose-escalation patients, of whom one had hepatocellular carcinoma and two had cutaneous melanoma. Peripheral TCRbeta sequencing was intended to test whether TCR sequence diversity was altered and clonal T-cell expansion was caused by ivuxolimab. The paper describes the monotherapy dose-escalation part (N = 52 patients) of the phase I trial of ivuxolimab. Broad study findings and their caveats: The antigen specificity of the clonally expanded peripheral T cells was not determined. In partial responders in the 0.1-3.0 mg/kg groups, normalized peripheral clonal expansion was found to be among the lowest, especially among CD8+ T cells. Low levels of normalized T-cell clonal expansion were also seen in some patients who did not respond. On average, CD8+ T cells showed more expanded clones than CD4+ T cells after ivuxolimab. Clonal expansion of both CD4+ and CD8+ blood T cells was observed from baseline to week 6 at doses 0.1 to 3.0 mg/kg.

There are 11 amino acids in the CDR3, from cysteine to phenylalanine inclusive. CDR3 DNA only is kept here, 33 bases in frame from base 1. The germline ends are 4 bases apart after V is trimmed by 4 bases and J by 3 bases. The germline V gene encodes CDR1 SEHNR and CDR2 FQNEAQ (reference sequence). In regard to this clone: Its cognate antigen has yet to be identified. Base quality data are lacking; no much larger clone is found one base away.

The trial excluded patients who had a history of autoimmune disease or were on systemic immunosuppression. In every dose cohort, peripheral blood was drawn for TCR sequencing at baseline, cycle 4 day 1, and cycle 7 day 1. The samples were drawn from a first-in-human, open-label, multicenter phase I dose-escalation trial of ivuxolimab. Adults with locally advanced or metastatic melanoma, renal cell, hepatocellular, or head and neck squamous cell carcinoma were enrolled in the trial. Before TCR sequencing, CD4+ T cells and CD8+ T cells were sorted from peripheral blood as separate populations. To sequence the TCRbeta CDR3 region, genomic DNA was isolated from the sorted cells. The immunoSEQ Assay was used for sequencing of TCRbeta CDR3 regions. TCRdb limited this immuneACCESS table to in-frame rearrangements with V and J called. A share of clones is missing; checked studies link under half to unresolved V genes, and the rest is unexplained. This sample is represented by tens of thousands of clones; roughly nine tenths of them were singletons. The ten most abundant clones make up 2.5% to 3% of the sample.

The sequence derives from an adult with an advanced solid tumor such as melanoma, head and neck, liver or kidney cancer. The chain is encoded by TRBV7-9 joined to TRBJ2-7; the D gene is not confidently resolved. Here the sequenced sample was CD4+ or CD8+ T cells sorted from blood, taken in a trial of the OX40 agonist ivuxolimab. The CDR3 protein: CASSSLYEQYF. The DNA sequence reads TGTGCCAGCAGCTCCCTCTACGAGCAGTACTTC.